The clone carrying this TCR beta chain was picked up a small number of times. Between the trimmed V and J ends, which lost 1 base and 10 bases, there was a span of 11 bases. Germline-derived CDR1 and CDR2 are GTSNPN and SVGIG (reference sequence). This CDR3 is 13 amino acids long. This sample is part of a study of control samples from healthy donors and cancer patients. Profiling relied on immunoSEQ multiplex PCR, and the TCRdb table lists in-frame clones only, not all of them. The profile shows about 410,000 clones, 90% of them singletons. Material for sequencing was PBMCs. The gene calls are TRBV30 and TRBJ1-6; a possible D gene is TRBD1 (5 bases). The clonotype originates from a man aged 35-49 years with head and neck cancer. The CDR3 DNA is TGTGCCTGGAGTGGCCGGGACCGGTCACCCCTCCACTTT. It yields the protein CAWSGRDRSPLHF.